This is a list of T cell receptor beta chains from one sample in a study of graft-versus-host responses after intestinal transplantation. Clones were read by immunoSEQ multiplex PCR, and TCRdb kept only the in-frame ones, dropping some. The sample holds 75,000 to 90,000 clones; roughly nine tenths are singletons and the top ten take roughly 0.35%. Their recognized antigens are unknown. Sample: unstimulated CD4+ T cells sorted from spleen or lymph node cells, taken before intestinal transplant. These TCRs come from a human donor who received an intestinal transplant. CDR3s include the opening cysteine and the closing phenylalanine or tryptophan. D genes are given only for firm matches. Part of the rows lack a size; the others show once, few, many or a class for expanded clones.

V	size	J	D	DNA	CDR3
TRBV28	NA	TRBJ1-2	TRBD1	TGTGCCAGCGGACAGGGGGAATACTATGGCTACACCTTC	CASGQGEYYGYTF
TRBV11-2	NA	TRBJ2-1	TRBD2	TGTGCCAGCAGCTTAGGGTGGTCGCGGGGGGGGCCCTACAATGAGCAGTTCTTC	CASSLGWSRGGPYNEQFF
TRBV6-1	once	TRBJ2-5	TRBD1	TGTGCCAGCAGTACAGGGGGCGGAGGAGAGACCCAGTACTTC	CASSTGGGGETQYF
TRBV28	once	TRBJ2-1	TRBD1	TGTGCCAGCAGTACGGACAGGTCGATGAGCTCCTACAATGAGCAGTTCTTC	CASSTDRSMSSYNEQFF
TRBV5-4	NA	TRBJ2-3	TRBD2	TGTGCCAGCAGCTTGGCTCGGCTAGCGGGGGGATCAGATACGCAGTATTTT	CASSLARLAGGSDTQYF
TRBV5-1	NA	TRBJ1-3	NA	TGCGCCAGCAGCTTGGAAACAGGTCAGAGCTCTGGAAACACCATATATTTT	CASSLETGQSSGNTIYF
TRBV5-1	NA	TRBJ1-1	NA	TGCGCCAGCAGCTTGGTATCCCCCGAGACCCAGGCAGCATCGAACACTGAAGCTTTCTTT	CASSLVSPETQAASNTEAFF
TRBV29-1	NA	TRBJ2-5	NA	TGCAGCGTTGTAGCAGGGCGAGAGACCCAGTACTTC	CSVVAGRETQYF
TRBV5-4	NA	TRBJ1-1	TRBD1	TGTGCCAGCAGCGTGGGACAGCCGCCTACTGAAGCTTTCTTT	CASSVGQPPTEAFF
TRBV19	NA	TRBJ2-5	TRBD1	TGTGCCAGTAGGCCGGGACAGGGTTTCGTAGAGACCCAGTACTTC	CASRPGQGFVETQYF
TRBV19	NA	TRBJ2-1	TRBD1	TGTGCCACCACAGACAGGGGGCAGGACAATGAGCAGTTCTTC	CATTDRGQDNEQFF
TRBV2	NA	TRBJ1-1	NA	TGTGCCAGCACCCTACCCGGGGGGACTGAAGCTTTCTTT	CASTLPGGTEAFF
TRBV7-8	NA	TRBJ2-7	TRBD1	TGTGCCAGCAGCTTAGCGTTGGGAGCCGGGACAGGAGGGAACGAGCAGTACTTC	CASSLALGAGTGGNEQYF
TRBV6-1	NA	TRBJ2-2	TRBD2	TGTGCCAGCAGTGACGATTTAGCGGGAAGAGACGGGGAGCTGTTTTTT	CASSDDLAGRDGELFF
TRBV7-2	NA	TRBJ2-1	TRBD2	TGTGCCAGCAGCTTCCCGGGACTAGACAATGAGCAGTTCTTC	CASSFPGLDNEQFF
TRBV6-6	NA	TRBJ2-2	NA	TGTGCCAGCAGTTACTTCCGGAACACCGGGGAGCTGTTTTTT	CASSYFRNTGELFF
TRBV15	NA	TRBJ1-4	NA	TGTGCCACCAGCAGAGAAGGGGTAGGGGCGACTAAACTGTTTTTT	CATSREGVGATKLFF
TRBV7-9	NA	TRBJ2-1	NA	TGTGCCAGCAGCTTAGCGGGGGGGCACAATGAGCAGTTCTTC	CASSLAGGHNEQFF
TRBV7-6	NA	TRBJ1-5	NA	TGTGCCAGCAGCTTAGGCCCCTCCGGGAGATCTAATCAGCCCCAGCATTTT	CASSLGPSGRSNQPQHF
TRBV2	once	TRBJ1-1	NA	TGTGCCAGCCATACAGGGATTTTTGCCGACGTTGAAGCTTTCTTT	CASHTGIFADVEAFF
TRBV6-1	NA	TRBJ1-1	NA	TGTGCCAGCAGTGTTCTCAGGAGCGGCGACACTGAAGCTTTCTTT	CASSVLRSGDTEAFF
TRBV25-1	NA	TRBJ2-7	NA	TGTGCCAGCAGTGATCCGGGACACGGATTCGAGCAGTACTTC	CASSDPGHGFEQYF
TRBV10-1	once	TRBJ2-1	TRBD2	TGCGCCAGCAGCCTAAGCGGGAGAGGAGAGCAGTTCTTC	CASSLSGRGEQFF
TRBV7-6	once	TRBJ2-7	TRBD2	TGTGCCAGCAGCTTAAGTAGCGGGGATACCTACGAGCAGTACTTC	CASSLSSGDTYEQYF
TRBV18	NA	TRBJ2-3	TRBD2	TGTGCCAGCTCCCCACCGACTAGCGGGGGATCGGATACGCAGTATTTT	CASSPPTSGGSDTQYF
TRBV7-6	NA	TRBJ2-1	TRBD2	TGTGCCAGCAGCTTAAATTACCTAGCGGGTGAGCAGTTCTTC	CASSLNYLAGEQFF
TRBV5-1	NA	TRBJ2-2	TRBD1	TGCGCCAGCAGCTCCGGGACAGGGGTCACCGGGGAGCTGTTTTTT	CASSSGTGVTGELFF
TRBV7-9	NA	TRBJ1-4	TRBD1	TGTGCCAGCAGCTTAGCCCCGGGGACAGCGGATGAAAAACTGTTTTTT	CASSLAPGTADEKLFF
TRBV7-2	few	TRBJ1-2	TRBD1	TGTGCCAGCAGCTCCCCCTACAGGGGTTACTATGGCTACACCTTC	CASSSPYRGYYGYTF
TRBV7-9	NA	TRBJ1-3	TRBD1	TGTGCCAGCAGCCTACGGACAGGGGCCGGAAACACCATATATTTT	CASSLRTGAGNTIYF
TRBV6-4	NA	TRBJ2-2	NA	TGTGCCAGCAGTGCACAGGGTACCGGGGAGCTGTTTTTT	CASSAQGTGELFF
TRBV6-1	NA	TRBJ1-4	TRBD1	TGTGCCAGCAGGCCGGGACAGCTTAATGAAAAACTGTTTTTT	CASRPGQLNEKLFF
TRBV27	NA	TRBJ2-7	NA	TGTGCCAGCAGTTCGGGGAGGCGGCAGTACTTC	CASSSGRRQYF
TRBV7-3	NA	TRBJ2-7	TRBD1	TGTGCCAGCAGCCCGGACAGGAGAACCTACGAGCAGTACTTC	CASSPDRRTYEQYF
TRBV19	NA	TRBJ1-2	NA	TGTGCCAGTATGCGGGAATCGGGTGGCTACACCTTC	CASMRESGGYTF
TRBV7-8	NA	TRBJ2-2	TRBD2	TGTGCCAGTGCGGCCGGGACTAGCGGACACACCGGGGAGCTGTTTTTT	CASAAGTSGHTGELFF
TRBV11-2	NA	TRBJ1-2	TRBD1	TGTGCCAGCAGCGTTCGGACAGGCCCTTATGGCCACACCTTC	CASSVRTGPYGHTF
TRBV2	NA	TRBJ2-5	NA	TGTGCCAGCAGTGAGGACGCAGGAGGGGAGACCCAGTACTTC	CASSEDAGGETQYF
TRBV18	NA	TRBJ2-7	NA	TGTGCCAGCTCACCACAGAAACATTCCTACGAGCAGTACTTC	CASSPQKHSYEQYF
TRBV5-4	NA	TRBJ2-2	TRBD2	TGTGCCAGCAGCTTGCGGGGGGGGACCGGGGAGCTGTTTTTT	CASSLRGGTGELFF
TRBV15	NA	TRBJ2-1	NA	TGTGCCACCAGCAGAGGAGCACGGGGGAGTGCGGGAAATGAGCAGTTCTTC	CATSRGARGSAGNEQFF
TRBV5-4	few	TRBJ2-7	TRBD2	TGTGCCAGCAGCTTACCCGGGAGGGCGGGCGAGCAGTACTTC	CASSLPGRAGEQYF
TRBV7-9	NA	TRBJ2-2	NA	TGTGCCAGCAGCCCCGAGAGGTTGAACACCGGGGAGCTGTTTTTT	CASSPERLNTGELFF
TRBV5-1	NA	TRBJ2-1	NA	TGCGCCAGCACCTCCAGAGGCGATGAGCAGTTCTTC	CASTSRGDEQFF
TRBV4-1	NA	TRBJ2-7	NA	TGCGCCAGCAGCCAAGTCCCGACCTTGGGGGGCGAGCAGTACTTC	CASSQVPTLGGEQYF
TRBV2	NA	TRBJ2-6	NA	TGTGCCAGCAGTCCGAGCGGAAACTCTGGGGCCAACGTCCTGACTTTC	CASSPSGNSGANVLTF
TRBV6-5	NA	TRBJ2-2	TRBD1	TGTGCCAGCAGCACGACAGGGTTGACTGGGGAGCTGTTTTTT	CASSTTGLTGELFF
TRBV28	NA	TRBJ1-1	NA	TGTGCCAGCAGTTTATCGGTTCTAGCTGAAGCTTTCTTT	CASSLSVLAEAFF
TRBV5-1	NA	TRBJ1-4	NA	TGCGCCAGCAGACCACAGGGCACAACTAATGAAAAACTGTTTTTT	CASRPQGTTNEKLFF
TRBV9	NA	TRBJ2-7	NA	TGTGCCAGCAGCGTAGAGGGGGGGGCAAGGGAGCAGTACTTC	CASSVEGGAREQYF
TRBV7-2	once	TRBJ2-3	NA	TGTGCCAGCAGCTTGGGCGGAGGAAGGGATACGCAGTATTTT	CASSLGGGRDTQYF
TRBV30	NA	TRBJ1-2	NA	TGTGCCTGGAGTGTACCAGTTTGGAGGGGGGGGGACTATGGCTACACCTTC	CAWSVPVWRGGDYGYTF
TRBV30	NA	TRBJ1-5	TRBD1	TGTGCCTGGGGGACAGGGAATCAGCCCCAGCATTTT	CAWGTGNQPQHF
TRBV5-1	NA	TRBJ2-5	TRBD2	TGCGCCAGCACTAAACGGGGGGACCCCCAAGAGACCCAGTACTTC	CASTKRGDPQETQYF
TRBV2	NA	TRBJ2-3	TRBD2	TGTGCCAGCAGGGAGGGGCCACTAGCGGGGATCACAGATACGCAGTATTTT	CASREGPLAGITDTQYF
TRBV4-2	NA	TRBJ2-7	TRBD1	TGTGCCAGCAGCCAAGATAGCGGACAGGGGCCCACCTTC	CASSQDSGQGPTF
TRBV7-8	NA	TRBJ2-5	TRBD1	TGTGCCAGCAGCCCGGGGACAGGCATTCAAGAGACCCAGTACTTC	CASSPGTGIQETQYF
TRBV4-1	NA	TRBJ2-1	TRBD1	TGCGCCAGCAGCCAGCCGGGACAGGGCTACAATGAGCAGTTCTTC	CASSQPGQGYNEQFF
TRBV11-2	once	TRBJ2-1	TRBD1	TGTGCCAGCACCCTCCGTATAGGGGGACAGTACTCCTACAATGAGCAGTTCTTC	CASTLRIGGQYSYNEQFF
TRBV7-2	NA	TRBJ1-2	NA	TGTGCCAGCAGCTTAGAGGGGAAGGGGCACTATGGCTACACCTTC	CASSLEGKGHYGYTF